A few counts support the clone carrying this T cell receptor beta chain. Its antigen is unknown. Sample barcodes and UMIs were carried by the TCR alpha and TCR beta cDNA libraries that 5'RACE generated with constant-segment primers. MiXCR was run by TCRdb on the 5' RACE reads, yielding one entry per CDR3 protein. The sample holds 390,000 or so distinct CDR3 sequences, 15% to 20% seen once. The entry originates in a study of T-cell memory formation after mild COVID-19. Across the study: There were largely donor-specific TCR clusters. The study's findings and limits: Mostly located in CM and EM were contracting CD4+ clones, with contracting CD8+ clones located in EMRA. Pre-infection memory carried some responding clones, suggesting that cross-reactive memory joined.

Germline V gene lookup returns CDR1 LGHDT and CDR2 YNNKEL (reference sequence). The V end was cut by 1 base, the J end by 6 bases, with 10 bases between. This CDR3 contains 13 residues. The source is a man aged 18 to 30 who had mild COVID-19 (a few samples of this study predate the infection). Cell type and time point are not known. Sequencing input: PBMCs or a T cell subset sorted from them (not recorded which). This chain uses TRBV3-1 with TRBJ2-7; tentatively, D is TRBD2 (5 bases). Here the CDR3 DNA reads TGTGCCAGCAGCCAAGTACGGGGTTCCGAGCAGTACGTC. Its translation: CASSQVRGSEQYV.